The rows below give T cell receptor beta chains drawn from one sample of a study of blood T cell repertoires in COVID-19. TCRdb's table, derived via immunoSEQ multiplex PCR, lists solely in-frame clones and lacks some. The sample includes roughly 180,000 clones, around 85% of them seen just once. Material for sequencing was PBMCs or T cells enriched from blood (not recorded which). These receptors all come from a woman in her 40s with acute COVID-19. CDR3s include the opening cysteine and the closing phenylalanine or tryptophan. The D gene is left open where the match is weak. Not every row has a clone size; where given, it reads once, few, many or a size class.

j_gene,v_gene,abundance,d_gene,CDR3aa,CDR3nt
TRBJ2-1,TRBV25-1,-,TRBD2,CASSEGHSGRAGNEQFF,TGTGCCAGCAGTGAGGGGCATAGCGGGAGGGCGGGTAATGAGCAGTTCTTC
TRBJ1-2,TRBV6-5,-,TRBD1,CASRGTGMGYGYTF,TGTGCCAGCAGGGGGACAGGGATGGGCTATGGCTACACCTTC
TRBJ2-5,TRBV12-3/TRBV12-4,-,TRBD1,CASSSQGLETQYF,TGTGCCAGCAGTTCACAGGGGTTGGAGACCCAGTACTTC
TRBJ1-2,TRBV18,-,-,CASSPGETGIYGYTF,TGTGCCAGCTCACCGGGAGAAACGGGGATCTATGGCTACACCTTC
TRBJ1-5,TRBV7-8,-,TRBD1,CASSSGGRQPQHF,TGTGCCAGCAGTTCAGGGGGTAGGCAGCCCCAGCATTTT
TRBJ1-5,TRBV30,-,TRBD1,CAWSGTGVLPNQPQHF,TGTGCCTGGAGTGGAACAGGGGTCCTCCCCAATCAGCCCCAGCATTTT
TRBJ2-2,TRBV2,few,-,CASRVSATGELFF,TGTGCCAGCCGCGTAAGCGCCACCGGGGAGCTGTTTTTT
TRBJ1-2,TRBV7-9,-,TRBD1,CASSGTGSLYTF,TGTGCCAGCAGCGGGACAGGGAGTTTATACACCTTC
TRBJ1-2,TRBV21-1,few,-,CASKNSRRTRKKANYGYTF,TGTGCCAGCAAAAACAGTCGGCGAACCCGCAAAAAAGCTAACTATGGCTACACCTTC
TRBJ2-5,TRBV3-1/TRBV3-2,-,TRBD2,CASSTSGGGETQYF,TGTGCCAGCAGCACTAGCGGAGGAGGGGAGACCCAGTACTTC
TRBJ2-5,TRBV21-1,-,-,CASSLRGQGRETQYF,TGTGCCAGCAGCTTAAGGGGTCAGGGGAGAGAGACCCAGTACTTC
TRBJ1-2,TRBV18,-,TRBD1,CASSRPGTVDYGYTF,TGTGCCAGCTCCCGTCCCGGGACAGTAGACTATGGCTACACCTTC
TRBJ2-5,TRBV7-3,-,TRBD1,CASSLQGTGGETQYF,TGTGCCAGCAGCTTACAAGGGACAGGGGGAGAGACCCAGTACTTC
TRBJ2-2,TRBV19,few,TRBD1,CASTYNRGNTGELFF,TGTGCCAGTACCTATAACAGGGGGAACACCGGGGAGCTGTTTTTT
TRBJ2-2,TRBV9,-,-,CASSARSGETGELFF,TGTGCCAGCAGCGCGAGGTCGGGAGAAACCGGGGAGCTGTTTTTT
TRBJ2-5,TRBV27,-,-,CASAGGGETQYF,TGTGCCAGCGCAGGGGGAGGAGAGACCCAGTACTTC
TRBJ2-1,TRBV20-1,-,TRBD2,CSASERLAGGNEQFF,TGCAGTGCTAGTGAGAGACTAGCGGGAGGCAATGAGCAGTTCTTC
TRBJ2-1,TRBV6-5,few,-,CASSYSGGRASNEQFF,TGTGCCAGCAGTTACTCCGGGGGTCGGGCCTCCAATGAGCAGTTCTTC
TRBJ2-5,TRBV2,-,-,CASSVKTQYF,TGTGCCAGCAGTGTTAAGACCCAGTACTTC
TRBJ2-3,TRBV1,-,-,CTSSQDPRESTDTQYF,TGCACCAGCAGCCAAGATCCACGGGAGAGCACAGATACGCAGTATTTT
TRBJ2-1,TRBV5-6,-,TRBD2,CASSSPLLAGDYNEQFF,TGTGCCAGCAGCTCACCATTACTAGCGGGGGATTACAATGAGCAGTTCTTC
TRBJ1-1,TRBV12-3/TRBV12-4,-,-,CASTRGNTEAFF,TGTGCCAGCACCCGCGGGAACACTGAAGCTTTCTTT